The next 17 T cell receptor beta chains were all read from a single sample in a study of shared clonotypes between healthy human individuals. Profiled with immunoSEQ multiplex PCR; TCRdb holds only in-frame clones, not every one. Here the sample spans about 600,000 clones, 95% to 98% being singletons. Input material: naive CD4+ T cells sorted from blood. The subset was: CD45RA+ positively selected. Every receptor here comes from a woman aged 25 to 39 in good health.

V usage is TRBV18 and J usage is TRBJ2-6, with D tentatively TRBD2 (5 bases). V was clipped by 6 bases and J by 0 bases, with 15 bases between them. The CDR3 loop spans 17 amino acids. Germline CDR1 and CDR2: KGHSH and LQKENI. CDR3 loop: CASSRDVVASGANVLTF. The DNA for the CDR3 is TGTGCCAGCTCCCGGGATGTTGTGGCCTCTGGGGCCAACGTCCTGACTTTC. Looking up the rest from reference TRBV18 and TRBJ2-6 gives the full variable domain: NAGVMQNPRHLVRRRGQEARLRCSPMKGHSHVYWYRQLPEEGLKFMVYLQKENIIDESGMPKERFSAEFPKEGPSILRIQQVVRGDSAAYFCASSRDVVASGANVLTFGAGSRLTVL.

J is TRBJ2-7 and V is TRBV18; 7 bases align to TRBD1. The junction had 7 bases not matched to a gene; V was cut back by 5 bases and J by 3 bases. This CDR3 has 14 amino acids. Germline CDR1 is KGHSH and CDR2 is LQKENI. The CDR3 loop is CASSDRQGGYEQYF. As DNA, the CDR3 is TGTGCCAGCTCAGACCGACAGGGCGGCTACGAGCAGTACTTC.

This clone has only one observation. This CDR3 reads CASGYSGTTDTQYF. CDR3 nucleotides: TGTGCCAGCGGCTATAGCGGGACCACAGATACGCAGTATTTT. The chain couples TRBV6-5 to TRBJ2-3; 8 bases are shared with TRBD2. The V segment lost 8 bases and the J segment 2 bases; nucleotides outside the gene matches: 6. The germline CDR1 and CDR2 sequences are MNHEY and SVGAGI. CDR3 length equals 14 residues.

This clone came up once. The rearrangement joins TRBV6-5 to TRBJ2-7; 10 bases agree with TRBD1. V was clipped by 5 bases and J by 4 bases; unmatched bases: 5. The CDR3 totals 14 residues. In germline, CDR1 is MNHEY, CDR2 SVGAGI. CDR3 region: CASSLRDRGYEQYF. The CDR3, as DNA: TGTGCCAGCAGTCTCCGGGACAGGGGATACGAGCAGTACTTC.

This clone was seen a single time. J is TRBJ2-1 and V is TRBV5-1; a weak D match, TRBD1 (5 bases). This CDR3 spans 14 amino acids. V dropped 4 bases and J dropped 5 bases, with 13 bases sitting between them. Germline CDR1 and CDR2: SGHRS and YFSETQ. The CDR3 coding sequence is TGCGCCAGCAGCCGATACGACAGCGACAATGAGCAGTTCTTC. Its translation: CASSRYDSDNEQFF.

The rearrangement uses TRBV4-1 and TRBJ2-1, with D possibly matching TRBD2 (6 bases). V was trimmed by 4 bases and J by 4 bases, leaving 11 bases between them. This CDR3 spans 14 amino acids. CDR1 MGHRA and CDR2 YSYEKL come from the germline V gene. The CDR3 region has the DNA TGCGCCAGCAGCCGGGACCGGGAGTACAATGAGCAGTTCTTC. Translated: CASSRDREYNEQFF.

V usage is TRBV28 and J usage is TRBJ1-5; 8 bases map to TRBD1. Germline-derived CDR1 and CDR2 are MDHEN and SYDVKM. Trimming at V came to 3 bases and at J to 0 bases, leaving 4 bases not matched to a gene. The CDR3 sequence is 16 residues long. CDR3 residues: CASSFWTGHSNQPQHF. The CDR3 coding sequence is TGTGCCAGCAGTTTTTGGACAGGGCATAGCAATCAGCCCCAGCATTTT.

The genes are TRBV11-2 and TRBJ2-7; D may correspond to TRBD1 or TRBD2 (5 bases each). Trimming took 0 bases from V and 2 from J, leaving 14 bases between them. The CDR3 consists of 16 residues. Germline CDR1 and CDR2: SGHAT and FQNNGV. DNA for the CDR3: TGTGCCAGCAGCTTAGATTTCAGGGTCGGGACCTACGAGCAGTACTTC. This sequence encodes CASSLDFRVGTYEQYF.

This sequence joins TRBV7-2 and TRBJ2-5; D gene ambiguous. CDR3 size: 11 residues. V dropped 8 bases and J dropped 2 bases, with 6 bases sitting between them. CDR1 and CDR2 (germline): SGHTA, FQGNSA. The CDR3 coding sequence is TGTGCCAGCCTTTCGCAAGAGACCCAGTACTTC. It translates to CASLSQETQYF.

The chain combines TRBV5-1 with TRBJ2-5, with D perhaps TRBD2 (5 bases). The closer fit of TRBJ2-7 to the DNA end suggests the J call may be wrong. Looked up from germline, CDR1 is SGHRS and CDR2 is YFSETQ. The CDR3 sequence is 16 residues long. Here the CDR3 reads CASSPLGGLSSYEQYF. Here the CDR3 DNA reads TGCGCCAGCAGCCCGCTAGGTGGACTGAGCTCCTACGAGCAGTACTTC.

The chain links TRBV14 to TRBJ1-4, with D possibly being TRBD1 (6 bases). CDR1 is SGHDN, CDR2 FVKESK, per germline. V was cut by 1 base and J by 1 base, with 16 bases left in between. The CDR3 contains 18 residues. In DNA, the CDR3 is TGTGCCAGCAGCCAAGGCCTGAGGACAGATCGAACTAATGAAAAACTGTTTTTT. Its translation: CASSQGLRTDRTNEKLFF.

The gene calls are TRBV6-1 and TRBJ2-3; D is perhaps TRBD1 or TRBD2 (6 bases each). The CDR3 is 18 amino acids. CDR1 is MNHNS, CDR2 SASEGT, per germline. Trimming shortened V by 2 bases and J by 2 bases, and 20 bases separated the two germline ends. CDR3 in DNA: TGTGCCAGCAGTGAACCACGCGGGGACACAGTCCTCACAGATACGCAGTATTTT. Its translation is CASSEPRGDTVLTDTQYF.

The genes are TRBV28 and TRBJ2-3, with D possibly being TRBD2 (6 bases). The ends were cut back, 2 bases at V and 5 bases at J, with 29 bases in the middle. This CDR3 has 20 amino acids. Germline-derived CDR1 and CDR2 are MDHEN and SYDVKM. DNA of the CDR3: TGTGCCAGCAGTTTACCTTTTAAGGTTTCGTCAGGGAAGGGAGGAGATACGCAGTATTTT. Translation gives CASSLPFKVSSGKGGDTQYF. Variable domain in full (rest from reference TRBV28 and TRBJ2-3): DVKVTQSSRYLVKRTGEKVFLECVQDMDHENMFWYRQDPGLGLRLIYFSYDVKMKEKGDIPEGYSVSREKKERFSLILESASTNQTSMYLCASSLPFKVSSGKGGDTQYFGPGTRLTVL.

This chain uses TRBV7-3 with TRBJ2-1; 8 bases agree with TRBD2. From germline, CDR1 is SGHTA and CDR2 FQGTGA. Losses at the gene ends were 6 bases for V and 7 bases for J; bases not matched to a gene: 8. This CDR3 comprises 14 residues. The CDR3: CASRQTGTRNEQFF. DNA for the CDR3: TGTGCCAGCAGGCAGACCGGGACTAGGAATGAGCAGTTCTTC.

For the CDR3, the DNA is TGTGCCAGCAGCTTACCCTCTCTGGCGGCCGGGGAGCTGTTTTTT. Encoded protein: CASSLPSLAAGELFF. The chain joins TRBV11-2 to TRBJ2-2; D gene unclear. CDR1 is SGHAT, CDR2 FQNNGV, per germline. The CDR3 totals 15 residues. V was shortened by 2 bases and J by 6 bases, with 13 bases between the two germline ends.

The J gene is TRBJ2-5, the V gene TRBV19, with D possibly TRBD2 on 7 matching bases. V lost 1 base to trimming and J lost 2 bases, with 11 bases between them. This CDR3 spans 15 amino acids. Germline V gives CDR1 LNHDA, CDR2 SQIVND (reference sequence). The DNA for the CDR3 is TGTGCCAGTAGTATAGGGGGAGGGACACAAGAGACCCAGTACTTC. Its translation: CASSIGGGTQETQYF.

Only one count was recorded for this clone. This chain uses TRBV5-4 with TRBJ2-2; D is ambiguous. Germline CDR1 is SGHNT and CDR2 is YYREEE (reference sequence). The CDR3 length is 16 residues. V shed 0 bases and J shed 2 bases, with 11 bases lying between them. CDR3 loop: CASSLDLDINTGELFF. The CDR3, as DNA: TGTGCCAGCAGCTTGGACCTCGACATTAACACCGGGGAGCTGTTTTTT.